These T cell receptor beta chains were read from a single sample in a study of T cells in Graves' hyperthyroidism and ophthalmopathy. MiXCR, run by TCRdb on the multiplex PCR reads, gives a single entry per CDR3 protein. The sample contains around 600,000 distinct CDR3 sequences, approximately 14% of which appear only once. Input material: blood. These receptors were obtained from a woman between 18 and 29 years old with Graves' ophthalmopathy. The CDR3 runs from the conserved cysteine through the conserved F or W. Each record gives: V gene, D gene, J gene, clone size, CDR3 DNA, CDR3 protein. D genes are given only for firm matches. A row's size may be missing; if present it is once, few, many or a size class.

TRBV20-1	NA	TRBJ1-1	many	TGCAGTGCTAGACCCAGCCTACACACTGAAGCTTTCTTT	CSARPSLHTEAFF
TRBV6-6	TRBD2	TRBJ2-5	many	TGTGCCAGCAGTTACTCTCCAAGTAGCGGGAGTGGTGGCAAAGAGACCCAGTACTTC	CASSYSPSSGSGGKETQYF
TRBV30	NA	TRBJ1-5	few	TGTGCCTCCCGGGATGGGGGGGTTGGACAGCCCCAGCATTTT	CASRDGGVGQPQHF
TRBV20-1	NA	TRBJ2-2	many	TGCAGTGCTAGAGATCGTCAGGTGAACACCGGGGAGCTGTTTTTT	CSARDRQVNTGELFF
TRBV3-1	NA	TRBJ2-7	many	TGTGCCAGCAGCCCGTCTTCACTTCACGAGCAGTACTTC	CASSPSSLHEQYF
TRBV7-9	NA	TRBJ1-1	NA	TGTGCCAGCAGCTTGAGAACAACAGTGATTGAAGCTTTCTTT	CASSLRTTVIEAFF
TRBV11-3	NA	TRBJ2-6	NA	TGTGCCAGCAGCTTAGACCCCACGGCTTCTGGGGCCAACGTCCTGACTTTC	CASSLDPTASGANVLTF
TRBV12-3/TRBV12-4	NA	TRBJ1-5	many	TGTGCCAGCAGTTTAGAAAGAGCTCAGCCCCAGCATTTT	CASSLERAQPQHF
TRBV6-5	NA	TRBJ2-1	many	TGTGCCAGCAGTTACGGGGGCAGGGAACATGAGCAGTTCTTC	CASSYGGREHEQFF
TRBV28	TRBD1	TRBJ2-4	NA	TGTGCCAGCAGTTTATTGATTTCCAGGGGGGCCAAAAACATTCAGTACTTC	CASSLLISRGAKNIQYF
TRBV9	NA	TRBJ2-7	few	TGTGCCAGCAGCGTAGGGGATCAGGGGCCTCCCTACGAGCAGTACTTC	CASSVGDQGPPYEQYF
TRBV20-1	TRBD2	TRBJ2-1	many	TGCAGTGCTATTCCCGGGACTAGCGGGAGGTATGAGCAGTTCTTC	CSAIPGTSGRYEQFF
TRBV6-4	NA	TRBJ2-7	few	TGTGCCAGCATTACGGGACACTTCTACGAGCAGTACTTC	CASITGHFYEQYF
TRBV20-1	TRBD2	TRBJ2-3	many	TGCAGTGCTACACTAGCGGGAGAGAGCACAGATACGCAGTATTTT	CSATLAGESTDTQYF
TRBV11-2	NA	TRBJ2-1	many	TGTGCCAGCAGCTTAGCCTTTCTGGACAGATACAATGAGCAGTTCTTC	CASSLAFLDRYNEQFF
TRBV2	TRBD2	TRBJ2-5	many	TGTGCCAGCAGCGGACTAGCGGGCTCCGGGGAGACCCAGTACTTC	CASSGLAGSGETQYF
TRBV27	NA	TRBJ2-3	many	TGTGCCAGCCGCCGCGCCCCGGGGCAGAGAGATACGCAGTATTTT	CASRRAPGQRDTQYF
TRBV12-3/TRBV12-4	TRBD2	TRBJ2-1	many	TGTGCCAGCAGTTCGACTAGCCGCGAGCAGTTCTTC	CASSSTSREQFF
TRBV2	TRBD1	TRBJ1-4	many	TGTGCCAGCAGTGAGGGGGACAGGGGAACAACTAATGAAAAACTGTTTTTT	CASSEGDRGTTNEKLFF
TRBV9	NA	TRBJ1-6	few	TGTGCCAGCAGCGTAGGGAGTTCACCCCTCCACTTT	CASSVGSSPLHF
TRBV6-5	TRBD1	TRBJ2-7	many	TGTGCCAGCAGTTACCTCGGACAGGGGGAGATTTCTCCCTACGAGCAGTACTTC	CASSYLGQGEISPYEQYF
TRBV6-1	TRBD1	TRBJ2-5	many	TGTGCCAGCAGTCTGGGACAGCCGGGGGAGACCCAGTACTTC	CASSLGQPGETQYF
TRBV30	TRBD1	TRBJ2-7	many	TGTGCCGGACAGGGGGCGTCGTACGAGCAGTACTTC	CAGQGASYEQYF
TRBV14	NA	TRBJ1-1	NA	TGTGCCAGCGGAAACGGGGGGGTGGGCACTGAAGCTTTCTTT	CASGNGGVGTEAFF
TRBV6-1	NA	TRBJ1-1	many	TGTGCCAGCAGTTACGGTCCCCCGGGCCCCAACACTGAAGCTTTCTTT	CASSYGPPGPNTEAFF
TRBV20-1	NA	TRBJ1-5	NA	TGCAGTGCTAGAGATCATCCCACCGGGAGCAATCAGCCCCAGCATTTT	CSARDHPTGSNQPQHF
TRBV4-2	TRBD1	TRBJ1-5	few	TGTGCCAGCAGCCAAGACACACAGGGGAACAATCAGCCCCAGCATTTT	CASSQDTQGNNQPQHF
TRBV24-1	TRBD1	TRBJ2-3	NA	TGTGCCACCAGTGATCCGGGACAGGTGCAGTATTTT	CATSDPGQVQYF
TRBV10-3	NA	TRBJ2-3	NA	TGTGCCATCAGTGAACAGGGACTTGGGACATTAGATACGCAGTATTTT	CAISEQGLGTLDTQYF
TRBV6-1	NA	TRBJ1-3	NA	TGTGCCAGCAGTCCCCCAGGGATCTCTGGAAACACCATATATTTT	CASSPPGISGNTIYF
TRBV7-9	TRBD1	TRBJ2-7	many	TGTGCCAGCAGCTTAGGGATCTCAGGGGGCTCCTACGAGCAGTACTTC	CASSLGISGGSYEQYF
TRBV30	TRBD1	TRBJ1-5	many	TGTGCCTGGGGCGGACAGGGGGTTTTTCAGCCCCAGCATTTT	CAWGGQGVFQPQHF
TRBV28	NA	TRBJ2-7	many	TGTGCCAGCACCTTAGCGGACTTATACGAGCAGTACTTC	CASTLADLYEQYF
TRBV10-2	NA	TRBJ2-5	NA	TGCGCCAGCAGTGAGCCCTCGACAGCAGAGACCCAGTACTTC	CASSEPSTAETQYF
TRBV13	NA	TRBJ2-7	many	TGTGCCAGCAGCTTGGGGGGGCTGGGGGAGCAGTACTTC	CASSLGGLGEQYF
TRBV27	NA	TRBJ1-1	many	TGTGCCAGCAGTTTTCTCGGAGCGACAGCCCTAGGGGCTGAAGCTTTCTTT	CASSFLGATALGAEAFF
TRBV7-2	NA	TRBJ1-2	many	TGTGCCAGCAGCTTAGGTATACTCGATGGCTACACCTTC	CASSLGILDGYTF
TRBV30	NA	TRBJ2-3	many	TGTGCCTGGACCGGGAGCGACACAGATACGCAGTATTTT	CAWTGSDTDTQYF
TRBV27	TRBD2	TRBJ2-1	NA	TGTGCCAGCAGAAGCGGGGGTTACAATGAGCAGTTCTTC	CASRSGGYNEQFF
TRBV7-3	NA	TRBJ2-3	few	TGTGCCAGCAGCACCGGAATGAGCGCAGATACGCAGTATTTT	CASSTGMSADTQYF
TRBV6-1	NA	TRBJ1-5	many	TGTGCCAGCAGACCGGGTGGGGCCGACAATCAGCCCCAGCATTTT	CASRPGGADNQPQHF
TRBV7-9	NA	TRBJ2-5	many	TGTGCCAGCACCTGGACAACCCCCGGACGGTATGAGGAGACCCAGTACTTC	CASTWTTPGRYEETQYF
TRBV13	NA	TRBJ1-4	NA	TGTGCCAGCAGCCAACACAGCGCAGGGACTCCGACTACGGAAAAACTGTTTTTT	CASSQHSAGTPTTEKLFF
TRBV11-2	NA	TRBJ2-2	many	TGTGCCAGCAGCTTGGACACCCCCTTACACACCGGGGAGCTGTTTTTT	CASSLDTPLHTGELFF
TRBV5-1	TRBD2	TRBJ2-7	many	TGCGCCAGCTCCTCCGGGACTAGCAGATCGTACGAGCAGTACTTC	CASSSGTSRSYEQYF
TRBV12-3/TRBV12-4	NA	TRBJ1-2	few	TGTGCCAGCAGTTATAACGTGGACAGAACTAAGGGCTACACCTTC	CASSYNVDRTKGYTF
TRBV20-1	TRBD2	TRBJ2-5	NA	TGCAGTGCTAGTGATACCGGGACTAGCGGAAAAGAGACCCAGTACTTC	CSASDTGTSGKETQYF
TRBV28	NA	TRBJ1-6	many	TGTGCCAGCAGGCCCGGGGGACCCTCTCATTCACCCCTCCACTTT	CASRPGGPSHSPLHF
TRBV2	TRBD2	TRBJ2-3	many	TGTGCCAGCAGGCCTAGCGGAGGGATCCACACAGATACGCAGTATTTT	CASRPSGGIHTDTQYF
TRBV28	NA	TRBJ2-1	many	TGTGCCAGTCGGGTAGCAAGTGAGCAGTTCTTC	CASRVASEQFF
TRBV6-2/TRBV6-3	TRBD1	TRBJ2-1	many	TGTGCCAGCAGGACAGGGACCATCTACAATGAGCAGTTCTTC	CASRTGTIYNEQFF
TRBV30	TRBD1	TRBJ2-7	many	TGTGCCTGGACAGGACAGGACTCCTACGAGCAGTACTTC	CAWTGQDSYEQYF